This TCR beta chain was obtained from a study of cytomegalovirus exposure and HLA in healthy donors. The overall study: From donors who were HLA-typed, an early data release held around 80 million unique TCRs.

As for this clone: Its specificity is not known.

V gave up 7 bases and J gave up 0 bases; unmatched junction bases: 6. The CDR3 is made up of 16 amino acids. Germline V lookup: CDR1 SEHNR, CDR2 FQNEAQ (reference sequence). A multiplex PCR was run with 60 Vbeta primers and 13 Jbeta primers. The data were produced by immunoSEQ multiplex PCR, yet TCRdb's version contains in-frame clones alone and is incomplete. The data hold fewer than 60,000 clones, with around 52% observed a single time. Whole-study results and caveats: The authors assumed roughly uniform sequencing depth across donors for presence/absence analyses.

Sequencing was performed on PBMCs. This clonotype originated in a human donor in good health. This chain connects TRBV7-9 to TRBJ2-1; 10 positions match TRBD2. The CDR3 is CASIYSGGLSYNEQFF. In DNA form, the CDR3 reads TGTGCCAGCATTTATAGCGGGGGGCTCTCCTACAATGAGCAGTTCTTC.